This T cell receptor (beta chain) came from a study of monozygotic twins with inflammatory bowel disease. The CDR3 is 12 residues long. Germline V gives CDR1 DFQATT, CDR2 SNEGSKA (reference sequence). Overall study findings and caveats: Clonotype sharing was lower in IBD patients than healthy twins, most markedly with disease activity.

As for this clonotype: Its antigen is currently unknown.

TCRdb reanalyzed the 5' RACE reads and collapses them to one entry per CDR3 protein, without DNA. The table gives about 160,000 distinct CDR3 sequences; the top ten clones make up over 2.5% of it. V usage is TRBV20-1 and J usage is TRBJ2-7; TCRdb's D call of TRBD2 is untestable without DNA. This clonotype was sampled from a human donor with ulcerative colitis or Crohn's disease, or a healthy co-twin of an affected twin (not recorded which). The sample consisted of blood. CDR3 in amino acids: CSARVSGYEQYF.